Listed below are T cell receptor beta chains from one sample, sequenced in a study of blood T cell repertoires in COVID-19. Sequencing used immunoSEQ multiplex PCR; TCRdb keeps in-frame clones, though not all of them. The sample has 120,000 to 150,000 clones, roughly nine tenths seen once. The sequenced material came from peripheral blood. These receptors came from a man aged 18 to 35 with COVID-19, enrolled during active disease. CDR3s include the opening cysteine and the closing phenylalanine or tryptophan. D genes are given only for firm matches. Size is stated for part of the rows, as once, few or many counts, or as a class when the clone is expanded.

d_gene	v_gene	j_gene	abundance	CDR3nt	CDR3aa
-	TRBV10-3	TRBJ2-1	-	TGTGCCATCAGTGATTGGGGGGAGACCTACAATGAGCAGTTCTTC	CAISDWGETYNEQFF
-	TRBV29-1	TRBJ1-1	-	TGCAGCGTTGCCCCTCGCCGGGACACTGAAGCTTTCTTT	CSVAPRRDTEAFF
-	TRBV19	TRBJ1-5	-	TGTGCCAGTAGTCCCGCAGGGTCTATGTACAATCAGCCCCAGCATTTT	CASSPAGSMYNQPQHF
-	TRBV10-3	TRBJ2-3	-	TGTGCCATCAGTGAGGCCGGGACTCTCATCGGCACAGATACGCAGTATTTT	CAISEAGTLIGTDTQYF
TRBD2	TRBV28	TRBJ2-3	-	TGTGCCAGCAGGGAGCTAGCGGGGCCTAAGACAGATACGCAGTATTTT	CASRELAGPKTDTQYF
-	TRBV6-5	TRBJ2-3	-	TGTGCCAGCAGCCGACTAATGGGAGATACGCAGTATTTT	CASSRLMGDTQYF
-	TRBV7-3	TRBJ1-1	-	TGTGCCAGCAAAAACAGGGAGACTGAAGCTTTCTTT	CASKNRETEAFF
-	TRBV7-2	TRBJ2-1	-	TGTGCCAGCAGCCTAGGGCAGATGGGCGATGAGCAGTTCTTC	CASSLGQMGDEQFF
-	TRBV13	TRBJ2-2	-	TGTGCCAGCAGCTCGGAGGACGGGGAGCTGTTTTTT	CASSSEDGELFF
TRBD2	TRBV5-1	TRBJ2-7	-	TGCGCCAGCAGCTTCCGGGAGGGATACGAGCAGTACTTC	CASSFREGYEQYF
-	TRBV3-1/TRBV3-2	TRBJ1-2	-	TGTGCCAGCAGCCAGGGAGCTAACTATGGCTACACCTTC	CASSQGANYGYTF
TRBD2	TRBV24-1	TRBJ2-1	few	TGTGCCACCAGTGATCCTAAACCCACAGCGGGAGCCCCCTACAATGAGCAGTTCTTC	CATSDPKPTAGAPYNEQFF
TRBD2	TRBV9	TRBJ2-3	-	TGTGCCAGCAGCGCGACGACGGGACTAGCAGTCACAGATACGCAGTATTTT	CASSATTGLAVTDTQYF
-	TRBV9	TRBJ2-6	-	TGTGCCAGCAGCGTAGACGGGTCCGGGGCCAACGTCCTGACTTTC	CASSVDGSGANVLTF
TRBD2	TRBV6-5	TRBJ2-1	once	TGTGCCAGCAGAGACGGACTAGCGGTCAAAAATGAGCAGTTCTTC	CASRDGLAVKNEQFF
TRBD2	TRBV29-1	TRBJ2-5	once	TGCAGCGTTGATGGGCAGACCAGCGGGAGACATGAGACCCAGTACTTC	CSVDGQTSGRHETQYF
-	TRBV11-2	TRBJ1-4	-	TGTGCCAGCAGCTTTTTGAGCCGGACTACAACTAATGAAAAACTGTTTTTT	CASSFLSRTTTNEKLFF
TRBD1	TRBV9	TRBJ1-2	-	TGTGCCAGCAGCGCAATAGACAGGGGCGACTATGGCTACACCTTC	CASSAIDRGDYGYTF
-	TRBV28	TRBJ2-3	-	TGTGCCAGCAGTTTTCCGGCAGATACGCAGTATTTT	CASSFPADTQYF
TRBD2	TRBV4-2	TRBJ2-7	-	TGTGCCAGCAGCCAAGATGCACTAGCGGGAGTAAGCGAGCAGTACTTC	CASSQDALAGVSEQYF
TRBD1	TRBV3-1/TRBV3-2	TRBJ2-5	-	TGTGCCAGCAGCCCCTGGACAGGCCAAGAGACCCAGTACTTC	CASSPWTGQETQYF
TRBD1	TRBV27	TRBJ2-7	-	TGTGCCAGCAGTTTAAATACAGGGGGCCCTCGATGGGAGCAGTACTTC	CASSLNTGGPRWEQYF
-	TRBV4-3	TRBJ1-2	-	TGCGCCAGCAGCCAAGACCCAATGGGGGCTTATAGCTACACCTTC	CASSQDPMGAYSYTF
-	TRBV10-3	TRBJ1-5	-	TGTGCCATCAGTGATAGGTATGGGGCCAGACAGAATCAGCCCCAGCATTTT	CAISDRYGARQNQPQHF